What follows are 20 T cell receptor beta chains derived from one specimen sequenced in a study of identifying expanded T cells in peripheral blood. TCRdb's table, derived via immunoSEQ multiplex PCR, lists solely in-frame clones and lacks some. The data contain 100,000 to 150,000 clones, 70% to 90% of them seen just once; the ten biggest clones take up 8.4%. Sequenced sample: blood. The receptors shown here come from a person aged 18-70 years in good health.

Note on this clone: This sample includes further DNA sequences coding for the same CDR3. V is TRBV25-1 and J is TRBJ2-7; D is unresolved. The CDR3 length is 11 residues. Germline V gives CDR1 MGHDK, CDR2 SYGVNS. Trimming stripped 4 bases from V and 3 bases from J, with 4 bases between. CDR3 nucleotides: TGTGCCAGCAGTGCTTACTACGAGCAGTACTTC. It yields the protein CASSAYYEQYF.

The J gene is TRBJ1-2, the V gene TRBV2; maybe TRBD1 (5 bases). V lost 7 bases, J lost 3 bases, and 18 bases lay in between. CDR1 SNHLY and CDR2 FYNNEI come from the germline V gene. This CDR3 is built from 15 residues. This CDR3 reads CASIADSSDYYGYTF. The CDR3 nucleotides are TGTGCCAGCATCGCCGACAGCTCTGACTACTATGGCTACACCTTC.

This chain connects TRBV13 to TRBJ2-5; D ambiguous. This CDR3 contains 15 residues. Germline assignment: CDR1 PRHDT and CDR2 FYEKMQ (reference sequence). V gave up 4 bases and J gave up 0 bases, with 12 bases separating them. The DNA of the CDR3 is TGTGCCAGCAGCTCCTTATTCTCCAACCAAGAGACCCAGTACTTC. This translates into CASSSLFSNQETQYF.

This clone was seen more than once but under ten times. The rearrangement joins TRBV10-3 to TRBJ1-6, with unresolved D. CDR1 is ENHRY, CDR2 SYGVKD, per germline. V lost 6 bases, J lost 9 bases, and 9 bases lay in between. CDR3 size: 12 residues. The CDR3 nucleotides read TGTGCCATCAGCGCTCGGGGTTCACCCCTCCACTTT. It yields the protein CAISARGSPLHF.

V and J are TRBV7-3 and TRBJ1-1; D is ambiguous. This CDR3 has 13 residues. Germline assignment: CDR1 SGHTA and CDR2 FQGTGA. Trimming left V 5 bases short and J 4 bases short, with 11 bases between. CDR3 residues: CASSPYLSTEAFF. CDR3 in DNA: TGTGCCAGCAGCCCCTACTTGAGCACTGAAGCTTTCTTT.

The chain recombines TRBV18 with TRBJ1-4; the D is unclear. CDR3 length: 17 amino acids. V shed 5 bases and J shed 6 bases, with 22 bases lying between them. Germline assignment: CDR1 KGHSH and CDR2 LQKENI. The CDR3 DNA reads TGTGCCAGCTCAACGGATCCTCTCAGATCCGAGGATGAAAAACTGTTTTTT. This translates into CASSTDPLRSEDEKLFF.

This chain uses TRBV9 with TRBJ2-3; D unresolved. The germline CDR1 and CDR2 sequences are SGDLS and YYNGEE. Trimming removed 3 bases from V and 2 bases from J, with 13 bases in between. The CDR3 loop spans 15 amino acids. CDR3 bases: TGTGCCAGCAGCGCTAGTATAGGAGCCACAGATACGCAGTATTTT. It codes for CASSASIGATDTQYF.

CDR3 nucleotide sequence: TGTGCCAGCAGCGATTACAGGGGGTCCCAGCCCCAGCATTTT. Translation gives CASSDYRGSQPQHF. The rearrangement uses TRBV5-8 and TRBJ1-5; TRBD1 matches at 8 bases. The CDR3 runs to 14 residues. Germline V gives CDR1 SGHTS, CDR2 YDEGEE. Losses at the gene ends were 4 bases for V and 7 bases for J; bases not matched to a gene: 7.

This chain links TRBV5-6 with TRBJ2-7; 9 nucleotides line up with TRBD2. The V gene end was trimmed by 0 bases and the J gene end by 3 bases; junction bases not matched to a gene: 7. Germline-derived CDR1 and CDR2 are SGHDT and YYEEEE. This CDR3 has 16 amino acids. CDR3 protein: CASSLANVAGDYEQYF. The CDR3 DNA reads TGTGCCAGCAGCTTGGCCAATGTAGCGGGGGACTACGAGCAGTACTTC.

The genes are TRBV13 and TRBJ1-2; no clear D. Germline CDR1 and CDR2: PRHDT and FYEKMQ (reference sequence). V lost 7 bases and J 7 bases, leaving 13 bases between the germline ends. CDR3 length: 12 residues. CDR3 bases: TGTGCCAGCACCGTACGAGGGTTTGGCTACACCTTC. Translation: CASTVRGFGYTF. The full variable domain, with the rest looked up from reference TRBV13 and TRBJ1-2, is AAGVIQSPRHLIKEKRETATLKCYPIPRHDTVYWYQQGPGQDPQFLISFYEKMQSDKGSIPDRFSAQQFSDYHSELNMSSLELGDSALYFCASTVRGFGYTFGSGTRLTVV.

The chain has TRBV6-5 and TRBJ2-6; 7 bases line up with TRBD1. Germline-derived CDR1 and CDR2 are MNHEY and SVGAGI. The CDR3 sequence is 15 residues long. V shed 7 bases and J 4 bases; nucleotides not matched to a gene: 7. CDR3 protein: CASTKGASGANVLTF. Here the CDR3 DNA reads TGTGCCAGCACCAAGGGGGCTTCCGGGGCCAACGTCCTGACTTTC.

This chain uses TRBV18 with TRBJ2-3, with 9 bases that match TRBD2. Trimming took 4 bases from V and 4 from J; bases not matched to a gene: 6. Germline assignment: CDR1 KGHSH and CDR2 LQKENI. The CDR3 spans 15 residues. The CDR3 DNA reads TGTGCCAGCTCACTCTTAGCGGGGGACGCAGATACGCAGTATTTT. Amino acid sequence: CASSLLAGDADTQYF.

This chain links TRBV7-3 with TRBJ1-5; D possibly corresponds to TRBD1 (5 bases). The germline V gene has CDR1 SGHTA and CDR2 FQGTGA. The ends were cut back, 4 bases at V and 7 bases at J, with 11 bases in the middle. This CDR3 spans 13 amino acids. CDR3 residues: CASSSWDGQPQHF. CDR3 DNA sequence: TGTGCCAGCAGCTCCTGGGACGGGCAGCCCCAGCATTTT.

The chain links TRBV19 to TRBJ1-5, with no clear D. The CDR3 runs to 15 residues. Germline V gene sequence: CDR1 LNHDA, CDR2 SQIVND (reference sequence). Trimming cost V 5 bases and J 0 bases, with 11 bases left between them. This CDR3 reads CASSSKTVSNQPQHF. DNA of the CDR3: TGTGCCAGTAGTTCCAAGACGGTTAGCAATCAGCCCCAGCATTTT.

V usage is TRBV6-5 and J usage is TRBJ2-2; perhaps D is TRBD1 or TRBD2 (6 bases each). Trimming shortened V by 6 bases and J by 7 bases, and 18 bases separated the two germline ends. From germline, CDR1 is MNHEY and CDR2 SVGAGI. The CDR3 has 15 residues. CDR3 region: CASSRGTSSRGELFF. In DNA form, the CDR3 reads TGTGCCAGCAGCCGGGGGACATCCTCCCGCGGGGAGCTGTTTTTT.

This clone was recorded a few times. The chain carries TRBV5-8 and TRBJ2-3, with TRBD1 matching 10 bases. The J segment lost 3 bases and the V segment lost 4 bases, leaving 8 bases of the junction unmatched. The CDR3 contains 16 residues. Per germline, CDR1 SGHTS and CDR2 YDEGEE. The CDR3 DNA is TGTGCCAGCAGCCCGGGAGGGGGACAGGGGACAGATACGCAGTATTTT. Its translation is CASSPGGGQGTDTQYF.

The V gene is TRBV25-1, the J gene TRBJ2-7; no clear D. Trimming removed 6 bases from V and 4 bases from J, with 7 bases in between. Germline loops: CDR1 MGHDK, CDR2 SYGVNS. The CDR3 runs 11 residues. The CDR3 sequence: CASRLFYEQYF. CDR3 nucleotides: TGTGCCAGCAGACTCTTTTACGAGCAGTACTTC.

The chain has TRBV7-3 and TRBJ2-2; a weak D match, TRBD1 (6 bases). With 6 bases removed from V and 7 bases from J, the gap between germline ends came to 12 bases. CDR3 length: 13 residues. The germline gives CDR1 SGHTA, CDR2 FQGTGA. CDR3 sequence: CASRSDSGGELFF. The CDR3 coding sequence is TGTGCCAGCAGGTCGGACAGCGGCGGGGAGCTGTTTTTT.

J is TRBJ1-6 and V is TRBV11-2; tentative D call: TRBD1 (5 bases). The CDR3 is made up of 15 amino acids. Germline V gene sequence: CDR1 SGHAT, CDR2 FQNNGV. The V end lost 3 bases, the J end lost 1 base, and 7 bases lay between the germline ends. The CDR3 nucleotides are TGTGCCAGCAGCTTGGGACGGTCCTATAATTCACCCCTCCACTTT. It specifies CASSLGRSYNSPLHF.

The chain recombines TRBV6-6 with TRBJ1-1; D uncertain. Germline V gene lookup returns CDR1 MNHNY and CDR2 SVGAGI (reference sequence). The V end lost 7 bases, the J end lost 7 bases, and 10 bases lay between the germline ends. The length of the CDR3 is 11 residues. The CDR3 here is CASMPVIEAFF. For the CDR3, the DNA is TGTGCCAGCATGCCCGTGATTGAAGCTTTCTTT.